A single sample gave rise to the 16 T cell receptor beta chains below, sequenced in a study of blood T cell repertoires in COVID-19. Measured with immunoSEQ multiplex PCR; TCRdb has only the in-frame clones, and not every one. In the table there are about 84,000 clones, 70% to 85% of which are singletons. The source material was peripheral blood. The source is a man between 45 and 60 years old with active or convalescent COVID-19.

The J gene is TRBJ1-5, the V gene TRBV5-1; 8 bases match TRBD1. With V trimmed by 4 bases and J by 6 bases, 9 bases remained unmatched. The CDR3 has 15 residues. Per germline, CDR1 SGHRS and CDR2 YFSETQ. This CDR3 reads CASSPGTGYGQPQHF. The CDR3 DNA reads TGCGCCAGCAGCCCCGGGACAGGATACGGTCAGCCCCAGCATTTT. The variable domain in full, completed from reference TRBV5-1 and TRBJ1-5, reads KAGVTQTPRYLIKTRGQQVTLSCSPISGHRSVSWYQQTPGQGLQFLFEYFSETQRNKGNFPGRFSGRQFSNSRSEMNVSTLELGDSALYLCASSPGTGYGQPQHFGDGTRLSIL.

The rearrangement links TRBV11-2 to TRBJ2-7; weak D call: TRBD1 (8 bases). CDR1 is SGHAT, CDR2 FQNNGV, per germline. V was shortened by 4 bases and J by 4 bases, with 17 bases between the two germline ends. The CDR3 is 15 amino acids. The CDR3 protein is CASSYAQGGGYEQYF. CDR3 bases: TGTGCCAGCAGCTATGCACAGGGGGGGGGATACGAGCAGTACTTC.

This chain connects TRBV12-3 or TRBV12-4 to TRBJ1-2; unclear D gene. The CDR3 runs to 13 residues. Trimming removed 5 bases at V and 7 bases at J, with 14 bases between. CDR3 in amino acids: CASSLGPRGGYTF. CDR3 in DNA: TGTGCCAGCAGTCTAGGGCCCCGTGGTGGCTACACCTTC.

This clone was recorded a few times. The chain uses TRBV2 and TRBJ2-7, with unresolved D. This CDR3 has 10 residues. V was cut by 5 bases and J by 5 bases, with 4 bases left in between. The germline CDR1 and CDR2 sequences are SNHLY and FYNNEI. CDR3 region: CASSYNEQYF. In nucleotides, the CDR3 is TGTGCCAGCAGTTATAACGAGCAGTACTTC. The entire variable domain, with the rest obtained from reference TRBV2 and TRBJ2-7, is as follows: EPEVTQTPSHQVTQMGQEVILRCVPISNHLYFYWYRQILGQKVEFLVSFYNNEISEKSEIFDDQFSVERPDGSNFTLKIRSTKLEDSAMYFCASSYNEQYFGPGTRLTVT.

This chain links TRBV5-6 with TRBJ1-2; 9 bases agree with TRBD1. V lost 4 bases, J lost 6 bases, and 10 bases stayed unmatched. This CDR3 region has 15 residues. Germline V gene data show CDR1 as SGHDT and CDR2 as YYEEEE. This CDR3 reads CASSVRDRVTNGYTF. CDR3 DNA sequence: TGTGCCAGCAGCGTCCGGGACAGGGTTACGAATGGCTACACCTTC.

The chain links TRBV19 to TRBJ2-1; the match to TRBD2 covers 13 bases. The germline gives CDR1 LNHDA, CDR2 SQIVND (reference sequence). The CDR3 runs to 17 residues. Losses at the gene ends were 6 bases for V and 0 bases for J; bases not matched to a gene: 5. CDR3 sequence reads: CASRTSGGPPSYNEQFF. In DNA, the CDR3 is TGTGCCAGTAGGACTAGCGGGGGGCCTCCCTCCTACAATGAGCAGTTCTTC.

This clone was picked up one time. This rearrangement joins TRBV2 to TRBJ1-2; D call uncertain. Germline V gives CDR1 SNHLY, CDR2 FYNNEI. V lost 8 bases to trimming and J lost 5 bases, with 12 bases between them. The CDR3 spans 12 residues. The CDR3 loop is CASAPQDYGYTF. DNA for the CDR3: TGTGCCAGCGCGCCCCAGGATTATGGCTACACCTTC. Looking up the rest from reference TRBV2 and TRBJ1-2 gives the full variable domain: EPEVTQTPSHQVTQMGQEVILRCVPISNHLYFYWYRQILGQKVEFLVSFYNNEISEKSEIFDDQFSVERPDGSNFTLKIRSTKLEDSAMYFCASAPQDYGYTFGSGTRLTVV.

V is TRBV5-1 and J is TRBJ1-1; TRBD1 is a possible D gene (5 bases). CDR1 and CDR2 (germline): SGHRS, YFSETQ. The CDR3 runs 13 residues. Between the trimmed V and J ends, which lost 3 bases and 5 bases, there was a span of 11 bases. CDR3 sequence (DNA): TGCGCCAGCAGCTGGGGCGGGGGGACTGAAGCTTTCTTT. Translation gives CASSWGGGTEAFF.

The gene calls are TRBV30 and TRBJ1-2; possible D gene TRBD1, 5 bases. Germline-derived CDR1 and CDR2 are GTSNPN and SVGIG (reference sequence). This CDR3 has 13 residues. V was shortened by 3 bases and J by 8 bases, with 16 bases between the two germline ends. For the CDR3, the DNA is TGTGCCTGGAGCCATGGACACGAGAGGGGCTACACCTTC. This sequence encodes CAWSHGHERGYTF.

The J gene is TRBJ2-7, the V gene TRBV29-1; D might be TRBD2 (6 bases). V was trimmed by 6 bases and J by 0 bases, leaving 12 bases between them. Germline CDR1 reads SQVTM; CDR2 reads ANQGSEA. This CDR3 has 13 amino acids. As DNA, the CDR3 is TGCAGCGTGGGCGTGCGGGGCTCCTACGAGCAGTACTTC. The encoded protein is CSVGVRGSYEQYF.

The chain links TRBV15 to TRBJ2-1, with D maybe TRBD1 (6 bases). The germline V and J ends were trimmed by 0 bases and 5 bases, with 14 bases remaining between them. This CDR3 has 16 amino acids. The germline V gene encodes CDR1 LNHNV and CDR2 YYDKDF (reference sequence). CDR3 protein: CATSRDASGVDNEQFF. Here the CDR3 DNA reads TGTGCCACCAGCAGAGATGCATCAGGGGTCGACAATGAGCAGTTCTTC.

V gene TRBV27 combines with J gene TRBJ1-1; no reliable D call. V lost 5 bases and J lost 8, with 9 bases in between. This CDR3 region has 11 residues. CDR1 is MNHEY and CDR2 is SMNVEV in the germline V gene (reference sequence). DNA for the CDR3: TGTGCCAGCAGTGTAGGCAGGGAAGCTTTCTTT. This encodes CASSVGREAFF.

This rearrangement joins TRBV10-3 to TRBJ1-4; TRBD1 agrees at 7 bases. CDR1 and CDR2 (germline): ENHRY, SYGVKD. Losses at the gene ends were 6 bases for V and 7 bases for J; bases not matched to a gene: 5. The CDR3 loop spans 13 amino acids. In DNA form, the CDR3 reads TGTGCCATCAGCCAGGGGGTGTTTGAAAAACTGTTTTTT. Its translation: CAISQGVFEKLFF.

This sequence joins TRBV18 and TRBJ2-3, with a weak D call TRBD2 (6 bases). Trimming took off 2 bases at V and 1 base at J, with 16 bases between the two ends. CDR1 is KGHSH and CDR2 is LQKENI in the germline V gene. The CDR3 extends over 17 amino acids. Written as DNA, the CDR3 is TGTGCCAGCTCACCAGGGCCCTTCGGGGGACGCACAGATACGCAGTATTTT. Residues: CASSPGPFGGRTDTQYF.

V and J are TRBV5-1 and TRBJ2-2, with D possibly matching TRBD2 (5 bases). Trimming removed 4 bases at V and 6 bases at J, with 13 bases between. CDR1 and CDR2 (germline): SGHRS, YFSETQ. The CDR3 runs to 14 residues. CDR3 sequence: CASSRDLAPGELFF. For the CDR3, the DNA is TGCGCCAGCAGCCGAGACCTAGCACCCGGGGAGCTGTTTTTT. Supplemented by reference TRBV5-1 and TRBJ2-2, the full variable domain reads KAGVTQTPRYLIKTRGQQVTLSCSPISGHRSVSWYQQTPGQGLQFLFEYFSETQRNKGNFPGRFSGRQFSNSRSEMNVSTLELGDSALYLCASSRDLAPGELFFGEGSRLTVL.

V and J are TRBV5-1 and TRBJ1-4; D may be TRBD1 (6 bases). Trimming cost V 0 bases and J 0 bases, with 6 bases left between them. Germline V gene lookup returns CDR1 SGHRS and CDR2 YFSETQ. This CDR3 has 15 amino acids. The CDR3 region is CASSLGTATNEKLFF. CDR3 bases: TGCGCCAGCAGCTTGGGGACAGCAACTAATGAAAAACTGTTTTTT.